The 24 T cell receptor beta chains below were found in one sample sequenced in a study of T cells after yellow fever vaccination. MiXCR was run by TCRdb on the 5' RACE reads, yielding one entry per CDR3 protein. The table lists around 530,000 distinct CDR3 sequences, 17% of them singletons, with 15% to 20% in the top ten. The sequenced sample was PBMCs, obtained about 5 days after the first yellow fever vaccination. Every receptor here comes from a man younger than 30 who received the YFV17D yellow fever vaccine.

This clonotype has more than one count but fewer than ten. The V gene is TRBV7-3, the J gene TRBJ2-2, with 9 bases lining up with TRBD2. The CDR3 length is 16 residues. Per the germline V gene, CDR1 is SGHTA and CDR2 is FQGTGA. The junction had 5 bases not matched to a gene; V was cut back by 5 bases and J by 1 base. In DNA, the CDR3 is TGTGCCAGCAGCCGTGGGACTAGCCGGAACACCGGGGAGCTGTTTTTT. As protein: CASSRGTSRNTGELFF.

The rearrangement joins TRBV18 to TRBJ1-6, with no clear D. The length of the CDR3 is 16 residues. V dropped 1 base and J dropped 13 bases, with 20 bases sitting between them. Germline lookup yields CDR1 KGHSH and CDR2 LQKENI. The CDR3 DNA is TGTGCCAGCTCACCACGGGTATGGCGGCCAAATGAGCCCCTCCACTTT. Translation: CASSPRVWRPNEPLHF.

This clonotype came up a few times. CDR3 DNA sequence: TGCAGTGCTAGAGTCGCTACAGGGAGCAATCAGCCCCAGCATTTT. Protein product: CSARVATGSNQPQHF. The chain uses TRBV20-1 and TRBJ1-5; D is perhaps TRBD1 (6 bases). Looked up from germline, CDR1 is DFQATT and CDR2 is SNEGSKA (reference sequence). V was clipped by 1 base and J by 1 base, with 11 bases between them. The CDR3 consists of 15 residues.

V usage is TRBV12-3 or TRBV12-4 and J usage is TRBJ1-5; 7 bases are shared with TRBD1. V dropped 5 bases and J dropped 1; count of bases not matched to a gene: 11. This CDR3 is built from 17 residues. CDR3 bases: TGTGCCAGCAGTCCTACTAGAGACAGGGCCAGCAATCAGCCCCAGCATTTT. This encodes CASSPTRDRASNQPQHF.

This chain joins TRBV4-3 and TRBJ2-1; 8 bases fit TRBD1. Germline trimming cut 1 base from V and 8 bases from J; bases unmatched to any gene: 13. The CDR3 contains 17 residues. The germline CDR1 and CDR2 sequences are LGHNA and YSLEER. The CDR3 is CASSQVRGQGRVDEQFF. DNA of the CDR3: TGCGCCAGCAGCCAAGTCCGTGGACAGGGAAGGGTGGATGAGCAGTTCTTC.

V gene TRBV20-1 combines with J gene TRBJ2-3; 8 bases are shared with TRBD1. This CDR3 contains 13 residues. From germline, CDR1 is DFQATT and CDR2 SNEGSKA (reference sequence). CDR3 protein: CSPGGGDTDTQYF. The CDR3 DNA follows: TGCAGCCCAGGGGGCGGGGACACAGATACGCAGTATTTT.

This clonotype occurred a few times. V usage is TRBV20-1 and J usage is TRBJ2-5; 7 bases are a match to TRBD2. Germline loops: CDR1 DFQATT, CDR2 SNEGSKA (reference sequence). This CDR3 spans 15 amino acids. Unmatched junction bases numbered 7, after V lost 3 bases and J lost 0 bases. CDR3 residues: CSARDGGWYQETQYF. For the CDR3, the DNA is TGCAGTGCTAGGGACGGGGGGTGGTACCAAGAGACCCAGTACTTC.

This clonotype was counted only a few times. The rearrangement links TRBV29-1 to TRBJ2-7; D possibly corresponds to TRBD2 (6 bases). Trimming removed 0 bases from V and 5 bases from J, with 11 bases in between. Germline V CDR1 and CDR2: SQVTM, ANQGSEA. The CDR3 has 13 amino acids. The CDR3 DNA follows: TGCAGCGTTGAAGACCCCTGGGGGGACGAGCAGTACTTC. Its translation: CSVEDPWGDEQYF.

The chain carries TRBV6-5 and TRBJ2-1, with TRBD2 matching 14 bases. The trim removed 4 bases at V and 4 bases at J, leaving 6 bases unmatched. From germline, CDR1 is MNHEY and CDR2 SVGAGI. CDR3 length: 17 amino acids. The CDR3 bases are TGTGCCAGCAGTTCTGGACTAGCGGGGGGCCGGTACAATGAGCAGTTCTTC. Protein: CASSSGLAGGRYNEQFF.

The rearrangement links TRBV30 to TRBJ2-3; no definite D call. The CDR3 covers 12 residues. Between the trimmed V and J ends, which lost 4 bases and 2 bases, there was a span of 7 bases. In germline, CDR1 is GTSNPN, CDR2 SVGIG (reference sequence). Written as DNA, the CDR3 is TGTGCCTGGACAGGCTACACAGATACGCAGTATTTT. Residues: CAWTGYTDTQYF.

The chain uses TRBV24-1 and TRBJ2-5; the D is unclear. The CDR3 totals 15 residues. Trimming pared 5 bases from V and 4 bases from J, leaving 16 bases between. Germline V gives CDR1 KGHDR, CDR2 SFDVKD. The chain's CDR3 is CATSGLTYVRETQYF. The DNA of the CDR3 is TGTGCCACCAGTGGCTTGACATATGTCCGAGAGACCCAGTACTTC.

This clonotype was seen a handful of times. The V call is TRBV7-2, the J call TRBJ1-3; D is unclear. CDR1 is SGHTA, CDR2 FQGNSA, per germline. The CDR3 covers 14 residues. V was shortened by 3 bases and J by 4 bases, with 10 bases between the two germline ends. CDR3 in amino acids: CASSFLLGGNTIYF. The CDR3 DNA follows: TGTGCCAGCAGCTTTCTCCTCGGAGGAAACACCATATATTTT.

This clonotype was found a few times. Written as DNA, the CDR3 is TGCGCCAGCAGCCAACGACAGGGTACTAACTATGGCTACACCTTC. Amino acid sequence: CASSQRQGTNYGYTF. This sequence joins TRBV4-3 and TRBJ1-2; TRBD1 matches at 7 bases. Germline V gene data show CDR1 as LGHNA and CDR2 as YSLEER. Trimming took 2 bases from V and 0 from J; bases not matched to a gene: 3. This CDR3 region has 15 residues.

CDR3 nucleotide sequence: TGCGCCAGCACCGGGGGCACTGAAGCTTTCTTT. It codes for CASTGGTEAFF. This chain links TRBV5-1 with TRBJ1-1; maybe TRBD1 (5 bases). This CDR3 is 11 amino acids long. The V gene's germline CDR1 is SGHRS and CDR2 YFSETQ. Trimming cost V 6 bases and J 4 bases, with 7 bases left between them.

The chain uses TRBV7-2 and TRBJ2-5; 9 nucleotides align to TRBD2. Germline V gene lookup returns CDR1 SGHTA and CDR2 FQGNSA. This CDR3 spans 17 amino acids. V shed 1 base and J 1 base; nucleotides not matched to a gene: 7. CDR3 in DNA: TGTGCCAGCAGCTTAGGGTCGGGTAGCGGGGGCCAAGAGACCCAGTACTTC. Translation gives CASSLGSGSGGQETQYF.

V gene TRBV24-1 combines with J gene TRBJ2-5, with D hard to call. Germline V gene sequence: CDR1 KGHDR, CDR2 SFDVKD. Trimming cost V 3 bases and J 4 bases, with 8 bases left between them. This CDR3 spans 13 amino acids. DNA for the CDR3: TGTGCCACCAGTGATGGGCGGATAGAGACCCAGTACTTC. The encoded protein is CATSDGRIETQYF.

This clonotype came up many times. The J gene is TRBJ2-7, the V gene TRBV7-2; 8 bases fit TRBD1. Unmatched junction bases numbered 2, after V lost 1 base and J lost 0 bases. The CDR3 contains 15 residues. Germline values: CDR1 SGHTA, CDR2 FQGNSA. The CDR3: CASSLVTGGSYEQYF. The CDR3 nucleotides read TGTGCCAGCAGCTTAGTCACAGGGGGCTCCTACGAGCAGTACTTC. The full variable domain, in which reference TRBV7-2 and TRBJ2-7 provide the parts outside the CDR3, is GAGVSQSPSNKVTEKGKDVELRCDPISGHTALYWYRQSLGQGLEFLIYFQGNSAPDKSGLPSDRFSAERTGGSVSTLTIQRTQQEDSAVYLCASSLVTGGSYEQYFGPGTRLTVT.

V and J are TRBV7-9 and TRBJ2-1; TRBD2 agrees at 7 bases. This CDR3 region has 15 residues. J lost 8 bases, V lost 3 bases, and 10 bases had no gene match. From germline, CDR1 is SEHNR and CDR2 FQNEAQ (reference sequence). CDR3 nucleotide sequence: TGTGCCAGCAGCTTTTTGGGGGGGAGAAGCGATGAGCAGTTCTTC. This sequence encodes CASSFLGGRSDEQFF.

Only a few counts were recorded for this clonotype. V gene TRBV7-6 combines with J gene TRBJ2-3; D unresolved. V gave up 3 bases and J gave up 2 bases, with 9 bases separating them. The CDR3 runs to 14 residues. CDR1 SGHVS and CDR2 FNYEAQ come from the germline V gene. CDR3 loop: CASSFDTYTDTQYF. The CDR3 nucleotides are TGTGCCAGCAGCTTTGACACTTACACAGATACGCAGTATTTT.

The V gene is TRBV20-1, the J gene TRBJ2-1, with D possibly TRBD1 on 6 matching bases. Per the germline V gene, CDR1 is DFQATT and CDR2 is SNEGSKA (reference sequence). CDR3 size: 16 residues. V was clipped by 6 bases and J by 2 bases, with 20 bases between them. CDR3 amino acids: CSAPPPTGRTYNEQFF. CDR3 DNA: TGCAGTGCCCCTCCCCCCACAGGGAGAACCTACAATGAGCAGTTCTTC.

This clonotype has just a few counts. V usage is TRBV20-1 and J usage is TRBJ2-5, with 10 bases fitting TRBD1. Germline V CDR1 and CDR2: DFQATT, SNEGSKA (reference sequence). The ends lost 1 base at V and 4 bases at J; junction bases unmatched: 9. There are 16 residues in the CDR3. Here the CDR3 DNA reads TGCAGTGCTAGAGTCCTTGACAGGGGGCTCGGAGAGACCCAGTACTTC. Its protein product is CSARVLDRGLGETQYF.

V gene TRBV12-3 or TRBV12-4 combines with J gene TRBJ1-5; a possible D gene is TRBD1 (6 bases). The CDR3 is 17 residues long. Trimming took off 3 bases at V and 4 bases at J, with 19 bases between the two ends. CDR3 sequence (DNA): TGTGCCAGCAGTTTGGGGGGGCAGTGGGACGGTAATCAGCCCCAGCATTTT. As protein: CASSLGGQWDGNQPQHF.

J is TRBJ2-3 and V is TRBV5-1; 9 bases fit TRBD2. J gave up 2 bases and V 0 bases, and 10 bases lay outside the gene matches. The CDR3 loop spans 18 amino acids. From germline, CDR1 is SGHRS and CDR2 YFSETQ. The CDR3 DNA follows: TGCGCCAGCAGCTTGGGAGCGGGGGGCCAAATGTCCACAGATACGCAGTATTTT. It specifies CASSLGAGGQMSTDTQYF.

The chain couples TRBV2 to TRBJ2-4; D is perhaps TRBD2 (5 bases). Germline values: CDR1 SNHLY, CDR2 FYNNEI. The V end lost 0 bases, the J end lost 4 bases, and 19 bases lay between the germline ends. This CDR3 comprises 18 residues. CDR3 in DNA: TGTGCCAGCAGTGAAGCGCTTCGACCGGGATCGACGAAAAACATTCAGTACTTC. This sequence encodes CASSEALRPGSTKNIQYF.